Sequencing of this T cell receptor (beta chain) was carried out in a study of shared clonotypes between healthy human individuals. Study-wide context: Per donor, three plates held CD4 naive cells, three held CD4 memory, two held CD8 naive and one held CD8 memory.

Libraries were prepared by immunoSEQ multiplex PCR; TCRdb keeps only in-frame clonotypes and omits some of them. The table shows under 700,000 clones, with about 95% occurring only once. V gave up 6 bases and J gave up 6 bases, with 11 bases separating them. This CDR3 comprises 13 residues. Germline CDR1 reads MNHEY; CDR2 reads SVGAGI. Naive CD8 cells were CD45RO-negative, positively selected for CCR7, excluding terminally differentiated effector memory CD45RA+ cells. This clonotype was obtained from a woman aged 25 to 39 in good health. The rearrangement uses TRBV6-5 and TRBJ2-2; unclear D gene. The sample consisted of naive CD8+ T cells sorted from blood. CDR3: CASSWSPAGELFF. For the CDR3, the DNA is TGTGCCAGCAGCTGGAGCCCAGCCGGGGAGCTGTTTTTT.